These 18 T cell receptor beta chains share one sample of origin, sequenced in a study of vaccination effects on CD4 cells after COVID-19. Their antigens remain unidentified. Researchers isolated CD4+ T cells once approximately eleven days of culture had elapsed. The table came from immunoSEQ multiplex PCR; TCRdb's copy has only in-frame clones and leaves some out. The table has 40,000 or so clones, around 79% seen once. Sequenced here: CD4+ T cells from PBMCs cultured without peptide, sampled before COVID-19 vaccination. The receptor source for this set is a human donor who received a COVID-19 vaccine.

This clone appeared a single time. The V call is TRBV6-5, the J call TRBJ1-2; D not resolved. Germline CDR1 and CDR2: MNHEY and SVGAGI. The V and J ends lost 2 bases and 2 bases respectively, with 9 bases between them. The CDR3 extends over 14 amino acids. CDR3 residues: CASSYLGPNYGYTF. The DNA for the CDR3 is TGTGCCAGCAGTTACCTAGGACCGAACTATGGCTACACCTTC.

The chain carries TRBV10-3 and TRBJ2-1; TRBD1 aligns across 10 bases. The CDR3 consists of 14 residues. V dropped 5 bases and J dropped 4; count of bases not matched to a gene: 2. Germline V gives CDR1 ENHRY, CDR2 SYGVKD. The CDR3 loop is CAISWTGGYNEQFF. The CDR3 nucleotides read TGTGCCATCAGTTGGACAGGGGGATACAATGAGCAGTTCTTC.

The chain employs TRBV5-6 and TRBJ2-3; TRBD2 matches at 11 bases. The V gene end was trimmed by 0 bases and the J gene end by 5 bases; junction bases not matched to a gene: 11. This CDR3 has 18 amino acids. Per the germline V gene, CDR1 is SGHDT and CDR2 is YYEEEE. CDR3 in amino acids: CASSLAGNLAGGIDTQYF. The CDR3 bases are TGTGCCAGCAGCTTGGCAGGGAATTTAGCGGGGGGGATAGATACGCAGTATTTT.

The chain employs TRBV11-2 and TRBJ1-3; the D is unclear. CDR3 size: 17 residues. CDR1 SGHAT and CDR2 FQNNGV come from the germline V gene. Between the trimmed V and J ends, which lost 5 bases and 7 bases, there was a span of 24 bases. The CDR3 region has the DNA TGTGCCAGCAGCGCGAGGGAGAGAGGGTTGAGAGGTAACACCATATATTTT. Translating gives CASSARERGLRGNTIYF.

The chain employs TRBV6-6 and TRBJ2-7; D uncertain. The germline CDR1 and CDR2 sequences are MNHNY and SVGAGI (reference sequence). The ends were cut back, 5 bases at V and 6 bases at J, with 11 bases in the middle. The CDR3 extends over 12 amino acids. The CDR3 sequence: CASSPRRPEQYF. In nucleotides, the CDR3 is TGTGCCAGCAGTCCCCGCCGGCCCGAGCAGTACTTC.

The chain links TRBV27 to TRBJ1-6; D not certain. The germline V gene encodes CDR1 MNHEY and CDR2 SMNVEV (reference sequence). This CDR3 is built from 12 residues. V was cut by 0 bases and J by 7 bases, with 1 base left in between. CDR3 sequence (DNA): TGTGCCAGCAGTTTATCCAATTCACCCCTCCACTTT. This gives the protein CASSLSNSPLHF.

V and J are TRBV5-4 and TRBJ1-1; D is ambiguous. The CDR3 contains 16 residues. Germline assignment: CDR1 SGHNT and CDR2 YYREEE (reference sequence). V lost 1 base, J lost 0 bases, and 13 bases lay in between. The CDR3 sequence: CASSLSAGIMNTEAFF. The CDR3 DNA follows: TGTGCCAGCAGCTTGTCTGCGGGGATAATGAACACTGAAGCTTTCTTT.

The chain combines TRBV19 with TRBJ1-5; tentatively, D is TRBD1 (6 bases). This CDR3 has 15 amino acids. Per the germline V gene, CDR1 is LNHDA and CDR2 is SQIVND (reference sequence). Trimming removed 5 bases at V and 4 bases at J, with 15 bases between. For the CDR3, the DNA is TGTGCCAGTAGTGCGGTAAAAACAGGGAATCAGCCCCAGCATTTT. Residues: CASSAVKTGNQPQHF.

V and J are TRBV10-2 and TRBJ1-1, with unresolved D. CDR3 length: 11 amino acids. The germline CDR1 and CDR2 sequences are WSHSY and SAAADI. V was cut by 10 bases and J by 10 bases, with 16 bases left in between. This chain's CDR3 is CATSQRSGAFF. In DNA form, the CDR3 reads TGCGCCACCAGCCAGCGGTCGGGAGCTTTCTTT.

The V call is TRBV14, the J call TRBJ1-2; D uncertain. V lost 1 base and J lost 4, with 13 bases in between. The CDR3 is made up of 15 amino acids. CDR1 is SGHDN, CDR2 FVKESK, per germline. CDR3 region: CASSQGGGRGYGYTF. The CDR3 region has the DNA TGTGCCAGCAGCCAAGGAGGCGGGAGAGGCTATGGCTACACCTTC.

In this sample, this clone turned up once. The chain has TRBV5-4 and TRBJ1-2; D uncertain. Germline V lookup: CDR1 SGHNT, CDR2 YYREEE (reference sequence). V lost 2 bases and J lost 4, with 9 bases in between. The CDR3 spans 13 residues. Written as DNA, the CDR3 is TGTGCCAGCAGCTTCCAAGATCCCTATGGCTACACCTTC. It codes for CASSFQDPYGYTF.

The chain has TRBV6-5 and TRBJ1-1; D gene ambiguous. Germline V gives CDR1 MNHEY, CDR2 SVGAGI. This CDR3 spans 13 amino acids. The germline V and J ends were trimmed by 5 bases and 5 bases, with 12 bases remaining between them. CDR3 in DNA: TGTGCCAGCAGTCGGGCAATAGGTACTGAAGCTTTCTTT. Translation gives CASSRAIGTEAFF.

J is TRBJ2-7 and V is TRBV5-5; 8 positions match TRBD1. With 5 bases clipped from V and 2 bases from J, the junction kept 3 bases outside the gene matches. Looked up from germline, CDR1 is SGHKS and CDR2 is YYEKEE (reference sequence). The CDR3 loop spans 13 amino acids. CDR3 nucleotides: TGTGCCAGCAGTCAGGGGGCCGCCTACGAGCAGTACTTC. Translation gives CASSQGAAYEQYF.

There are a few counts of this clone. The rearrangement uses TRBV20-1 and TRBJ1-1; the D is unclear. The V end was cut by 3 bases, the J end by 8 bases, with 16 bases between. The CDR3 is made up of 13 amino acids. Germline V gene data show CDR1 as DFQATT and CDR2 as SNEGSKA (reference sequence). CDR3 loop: CSASRIPNTEAFF. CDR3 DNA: TGCAGTGCTAGTCGTATTCCGAATACAGAAGCTTTCTTT.

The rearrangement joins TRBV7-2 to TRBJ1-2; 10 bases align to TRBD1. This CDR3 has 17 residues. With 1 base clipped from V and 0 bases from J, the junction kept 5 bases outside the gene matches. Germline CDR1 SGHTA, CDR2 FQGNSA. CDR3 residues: CASSLGRTGGPNYGYTF. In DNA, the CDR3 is TGTGCCAGCAGCTTAGGGAGGACAGGGGGACCTAACTATGGCTACACCTTC.

In DNA form, the CDR3 reads TGTGCCAGCAGCCAAGATCGGCTTCTTGGGTACAATGAGCAGTTCTTC. As protein: CASSQDRLLGYNEQFF. The rearrangement uses TRBV14 and TRBJ2-1, with no clear D. The CDR3 sequence is 16 residues long. Germline CDR1 and CDR2: SGHDN and FVKESK. V shed 0 bases and J shed 4 bases, with 13 bases lying between them.

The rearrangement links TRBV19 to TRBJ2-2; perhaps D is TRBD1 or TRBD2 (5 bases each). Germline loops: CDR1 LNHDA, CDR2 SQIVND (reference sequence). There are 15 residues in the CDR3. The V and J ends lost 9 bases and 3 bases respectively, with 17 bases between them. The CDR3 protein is CASRTSGTDTGELFF. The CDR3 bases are TGTGCCAGCCGGACTTCCGGGACCGACACCGGGGAGCTGTTTTTT.

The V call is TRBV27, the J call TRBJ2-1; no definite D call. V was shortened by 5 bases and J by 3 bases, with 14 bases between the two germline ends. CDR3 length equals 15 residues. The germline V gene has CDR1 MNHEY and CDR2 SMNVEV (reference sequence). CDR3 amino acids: CASSLGFQLYNEQFF. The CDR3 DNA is TGTGCCAGCAGTCTCGGGTTTCAGCTCTACAATGAGCAGTTCTTC.